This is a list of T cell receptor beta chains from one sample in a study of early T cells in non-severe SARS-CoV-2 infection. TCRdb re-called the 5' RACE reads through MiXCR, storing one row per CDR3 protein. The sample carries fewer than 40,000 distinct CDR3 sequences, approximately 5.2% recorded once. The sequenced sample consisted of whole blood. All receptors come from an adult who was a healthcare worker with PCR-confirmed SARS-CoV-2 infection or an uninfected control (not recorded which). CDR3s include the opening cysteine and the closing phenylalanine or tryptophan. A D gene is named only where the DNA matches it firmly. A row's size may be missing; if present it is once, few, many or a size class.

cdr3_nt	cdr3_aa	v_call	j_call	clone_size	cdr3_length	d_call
TGTGCCAGCTCACCCGGGACAGGGTACAATGAGCAGTTCTTC	CASSPGTGYNEQFF	TRBV18	TRBJ2-1	many	14	TRBD1
TGTGCCAGCAGTGGCTTGACAGGGGGCAACTATGGCTACACCTTC	CASSGLTGGNYGYTF	TRBV6-1	TRBJ1-2	many	15	TRBD1
TGCGCCAGCAGCCAATGGTCCAACAGCGGGTGGTACAATGAGCAGTTCTTC	CASSQWSNSGWYNEQFF	TRBV4-1	TRBJ2-1	many	17	-
TGTGCCAGCGGAGAAGAGACCCAGTACTTC	CASGEETQYF	TRBV6-5	TRBJ2-5	many	10	-
TGTGCCACCAGACCGGGACCAAGTACCGGGGAGCTGTTTTTT	CATRPGPSTGELFF	TRBV15	TRBJ2-2	many	14	-
TGCAGTGCGAGCAGGACAGGTTACACTGAAGCTTTCTTT	CSASRTGYTEAFF	TRBV20-1	TRBJ1-1	-	13	TRBD1
TGTGCCACCGTACTTTCCGGGGCTACTAGCGTGGATGAGCAGTTCTTC	CATVLSGATSVDEQFF	TRBV28	TRBJ2-1	many	16	TRBD2
TGTGCCAGCAGTTTAAATAGCGGGAGTTACGAGCAGTACTTC	CASSLNSGSYEQYF	TRBV12-3/TRBV12-4	TRBJ2-7	medium-sized	14	TRBD2
TGTGCCAGCAGCTTCAGGGGGCAAGGGGGCACAGATACGCAGTATTTT	CASSFRGQGGTDTQYF	TRBV7-2	TRBJ2-3	many	16	TRBD1
TGCGCCAGCAGCCCTCTTCTGCAGGGAGGATCGCGAGGCTACACCTTC	CASSPLLQGGSRGYTF	TRBV4-1	TRBJ1-2	many	16	-
TGTGCCAGCAGTTCCGAACGGCTGAACACTGAAGCTTTCTTT	CASSSERLNTEAFF	TRBV27	TRBJ1-1	few	14	-